This T cell receptor beta chain was obtained from a study of CD4 T cells in relation to SARS-CoV-2 and coronaviruses. Here immunoSEQ multiplex PCR was the method, and the copy in TCRdb shows in-frame clones only, minus some. The table includes 35,000 to 40,000 clones, less than 85% detected once. This CDR3 has 14 amino acids. Trimming removed 1 base at V and 4 bases at J, with 9 bases between. Germline CDR1 SEHNR, CDR2 FQNEAQ (reference sequence). A note on this clone: What it binds is not known.

The chain couples TRBV7-9 to TRBJ2-3; possibly TRBD2 for D (7 bases). The receptor comes from an adult with COVID-19. The sequencing sample was made of naive CD4+ T cells from PBMCs, cultured in vitro. Subset meaning: naive CD4+ T cells isolated by negative enrichment. In nucleotides, the CDR3 is TGTGCCAGCAGCTTAGAGGGGGGGGCAGATACGCAGTATTTT. Translated, it gives CASSLEGGADTQYF.